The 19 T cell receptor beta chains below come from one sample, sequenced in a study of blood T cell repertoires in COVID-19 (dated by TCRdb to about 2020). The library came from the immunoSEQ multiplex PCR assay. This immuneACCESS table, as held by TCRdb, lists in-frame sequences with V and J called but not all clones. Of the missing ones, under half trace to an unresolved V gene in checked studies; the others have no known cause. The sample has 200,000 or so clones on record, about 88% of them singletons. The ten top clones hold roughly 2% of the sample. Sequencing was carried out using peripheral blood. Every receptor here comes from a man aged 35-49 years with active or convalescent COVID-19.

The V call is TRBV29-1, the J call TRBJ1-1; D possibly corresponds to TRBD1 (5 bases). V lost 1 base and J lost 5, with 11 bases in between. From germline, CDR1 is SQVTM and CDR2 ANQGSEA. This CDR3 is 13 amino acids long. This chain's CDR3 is CSVEGRVGTEAFF. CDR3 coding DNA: TGCAGCGTTGAAGGCAGGGTCGGTACTGAAGCTTTCTTT.

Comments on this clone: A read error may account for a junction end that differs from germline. The CDR3 coding sequence is TGTGCCAGTTGTATGGGGCACACAGATACGCAGTATTTT. It specifies CASCMGHTDTQYF. The chain has TRBV19 and TRBJ2-3; tentatively, D is TRBD1 (5 bases). Germline V CDR1 and CDR2: LNHDA, SQIVND (reference sequence). The CDR3 consists of 13 residues.

CDR3 sequence (DNA): TGTGCCAGCAGCTTAGCAGTCGAGGGAGCTTTCTTT. This gives the protein CASSLAVEGAFF. V gene TRBV7-9 combines with J gene TRBJ1-1; no reliable D call. Germline lookup yields CDR1 SEHNR and CDR2 FQNEAQ (reference sequence). The V gene lost 0 bases and the J gene lost 10 bases, with 9 bases spanning the gap. The CDR3 length is 12 residues.

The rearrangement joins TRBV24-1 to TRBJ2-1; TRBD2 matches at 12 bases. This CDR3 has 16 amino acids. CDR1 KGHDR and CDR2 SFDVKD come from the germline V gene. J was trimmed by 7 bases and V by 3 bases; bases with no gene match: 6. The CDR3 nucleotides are TGTGCCACCAGTGATCCCCTAGCGGGGGGGTCGAATGAGCAGTTCTTC. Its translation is CATSDPLAGGSNEQFF.

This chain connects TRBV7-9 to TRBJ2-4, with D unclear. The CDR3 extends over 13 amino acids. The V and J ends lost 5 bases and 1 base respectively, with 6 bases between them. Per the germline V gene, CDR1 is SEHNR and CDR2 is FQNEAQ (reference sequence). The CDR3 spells CASSGPAKNIQYF. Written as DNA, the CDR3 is TGTGCCAGCAGCGGCCCGGCCAAAAACATTCAGTACTTC.

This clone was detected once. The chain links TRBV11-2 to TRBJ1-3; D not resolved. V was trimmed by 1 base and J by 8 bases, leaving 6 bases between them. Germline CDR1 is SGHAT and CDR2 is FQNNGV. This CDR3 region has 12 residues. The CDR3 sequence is CASSLAGYTIYF. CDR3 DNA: TGTGCCAGCAGCTTAGCGGGATACACCATATATTTT.

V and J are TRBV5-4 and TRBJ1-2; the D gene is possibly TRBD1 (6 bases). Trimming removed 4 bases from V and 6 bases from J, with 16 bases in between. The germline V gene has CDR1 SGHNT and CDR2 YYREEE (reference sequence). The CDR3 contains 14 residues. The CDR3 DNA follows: TGTGCCAGCAGCACCCTACAGGGTAGAGATGGCTACACCTTC. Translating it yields CASSTLQGRDGYTF.

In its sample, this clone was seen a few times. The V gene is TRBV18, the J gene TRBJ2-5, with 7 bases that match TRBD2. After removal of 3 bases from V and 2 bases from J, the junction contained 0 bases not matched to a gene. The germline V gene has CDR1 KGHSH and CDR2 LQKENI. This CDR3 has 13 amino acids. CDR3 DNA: TGTGCCAGCTCACCGCGGGGGCAAGAGACCCAGTACTTC. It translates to CASSPRGQETQYF.

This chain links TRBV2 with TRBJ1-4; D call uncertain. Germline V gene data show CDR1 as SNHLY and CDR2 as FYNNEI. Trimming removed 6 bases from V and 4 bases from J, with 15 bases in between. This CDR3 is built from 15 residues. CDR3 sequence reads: CASRALLGSNEKLFF. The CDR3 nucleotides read TGTGCCAGCAGAGCTTTACTTGGGAGTAATGAAAAACTGTTTTTT. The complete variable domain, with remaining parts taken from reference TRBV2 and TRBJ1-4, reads EPEVTQTPSHQVTQMGQEVILRCVPISNHLYFYWYRQILGQKVEFLVSFYNNEISEKSEIFDDQFSVERPDGSNFTLKIRSTKLEDSAMYFCASRALLGSNEKLFFGSGTQLSVL.

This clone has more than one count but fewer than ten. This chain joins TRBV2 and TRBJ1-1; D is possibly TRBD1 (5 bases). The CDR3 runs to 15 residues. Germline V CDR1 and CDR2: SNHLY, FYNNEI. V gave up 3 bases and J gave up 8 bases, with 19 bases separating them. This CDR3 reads CASSEGPRAVGEAFF. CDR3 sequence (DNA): TGTGCCAGCAGTGAGGGTCCCAGGGCCGTTGGCGAAGCTTTCTTT.

CDR3 in DNA: TGTGCCAGCAGTTTGCCTCCGGGACAATCCCTGAAAGCTTTCTTT. This encodes CASSLPPGQSLKAFF. The chain uses TRBV28 and TRBJ1-1; maybe TRBD1 (6 bases). V dropped 3 bases and J dropped 9 bases, with 20 bases sitting between them. Germline V gene data show CDR1 as MDHEN and CDR2 as SYDVKM. The CDR3 length is 15 residues.

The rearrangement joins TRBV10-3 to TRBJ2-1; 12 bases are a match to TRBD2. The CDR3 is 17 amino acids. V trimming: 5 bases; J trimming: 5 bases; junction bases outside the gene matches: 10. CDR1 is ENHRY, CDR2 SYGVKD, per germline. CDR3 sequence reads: CAISRTSGASFNNEQFF. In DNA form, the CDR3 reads TGTGCCATCAGTAGGACTAGCGGGGCTAGCTTCAACAATGAGCAGTTCTTC.

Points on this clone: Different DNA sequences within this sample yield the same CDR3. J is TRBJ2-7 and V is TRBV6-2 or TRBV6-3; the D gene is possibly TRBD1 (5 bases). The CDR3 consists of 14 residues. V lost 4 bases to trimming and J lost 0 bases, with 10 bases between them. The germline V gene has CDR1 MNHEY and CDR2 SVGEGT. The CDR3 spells CASSLPDSSYEQYF. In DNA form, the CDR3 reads TGTGCCAGCAGTTTACCCGACAGCTCCTACGAGCAGTACTTC.

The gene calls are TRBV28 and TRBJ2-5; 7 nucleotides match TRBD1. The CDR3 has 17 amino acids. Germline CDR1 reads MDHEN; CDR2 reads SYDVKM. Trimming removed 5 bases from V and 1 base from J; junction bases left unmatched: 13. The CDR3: CASSPTVDRALQETQYF. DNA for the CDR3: TGTGCCAGCAGTCCAACCGTCGACAGGGCTCTCCAAGAGACCCAGTACTTC.

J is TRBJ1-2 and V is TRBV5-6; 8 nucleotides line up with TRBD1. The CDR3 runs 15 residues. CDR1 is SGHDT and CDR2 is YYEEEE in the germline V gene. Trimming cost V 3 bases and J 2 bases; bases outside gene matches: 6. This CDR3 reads CASSSDRGNNYGYTF. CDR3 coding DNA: TGTGCCAGCAGCTCAGACAGGGGCAACAACTATGGCTACACCTTC.

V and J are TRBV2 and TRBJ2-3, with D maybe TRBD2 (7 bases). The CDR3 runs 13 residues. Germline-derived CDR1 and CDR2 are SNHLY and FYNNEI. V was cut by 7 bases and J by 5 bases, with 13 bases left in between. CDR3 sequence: CASNQRGGDTQYF. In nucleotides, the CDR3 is TGTGCCAGCAATCAAAGGGGGGGAGATACGCAGTATTTT.

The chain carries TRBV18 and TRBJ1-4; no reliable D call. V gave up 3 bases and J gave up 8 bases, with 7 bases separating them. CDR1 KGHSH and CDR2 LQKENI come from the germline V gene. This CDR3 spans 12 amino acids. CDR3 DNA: TGTGCCAGCTCACCCTTTTCCGAAAAACTGTTTTTT. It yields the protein CASSPFSEKLFF.

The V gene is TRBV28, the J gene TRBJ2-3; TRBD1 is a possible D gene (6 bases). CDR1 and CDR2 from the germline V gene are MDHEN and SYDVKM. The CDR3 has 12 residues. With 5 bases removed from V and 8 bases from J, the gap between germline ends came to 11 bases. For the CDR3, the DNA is TGTGCCAGCAGTCTTACACAGGGTACGCAGTATTTT. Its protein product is CASSLTQGTQYF.

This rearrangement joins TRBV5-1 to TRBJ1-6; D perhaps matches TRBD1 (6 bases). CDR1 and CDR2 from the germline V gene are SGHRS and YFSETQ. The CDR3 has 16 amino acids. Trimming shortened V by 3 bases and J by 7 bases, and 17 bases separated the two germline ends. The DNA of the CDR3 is TGCGCCAGCAGCTCCAGGGGCCTCGGAGGCAATTCACCCCTCCACTTT. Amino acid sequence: CASSSRGLGGNSPLHF. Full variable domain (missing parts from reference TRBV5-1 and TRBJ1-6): KAGVTQTPRYLIKTRGQQVTLSCSPISGHRSVSWYQQTPGQGLQFLFEYFSETQRNKGNFPGRFSGRQFSNSRSEMNVSTLELGDSALYLCASSSRGLGGNSPLHFGNGTRLTVT.